This T cell receptor (beta chain) was observed in a study of cytomegalovirus exposure and HLA in healthy donors. The PCR used 60 Vbeta and 13 Jbeta primers. Clones were sequenced by immunoSEQ multiplex PCR, and TCRdb holds only the in-frame ones, with some missing. The sample has about 190,000 clones, approximately 88% seen once. V shed 1 base, J shed 6 bases, and the junction held 2 bases outside the gene matches. The CDR3 is 14 residues long. The V gene's germline CDR1 is SGHDT and CDR2 YYEEEE. Sequenced input: PBMCs. The sequence was collected from a woman aged 45-65 years in good health and CMV-seropositive. V and J are TRBV5-6 and TRBJ1-5; 9 bases match TRBD1. The CDR3 is CASSLTGGGQPQHF. The CDR3 DNA follows: TGTGCCAGCAGCTTGACAGGGGGCGGTCAGCCCCAGCATTTT.